A selection of T cell receptor beta chains follows, all from one sample in a study of blood T cell repertoires in COVID-19. Only in-frame clones appear in the TCRdb table, and some are missing; sequencing was by immunoSEQ multiplex PCR. This sample yields 450,000 to 500,000 clones, of which around 90% are seen a single time; 0.7% belongs to the top ten. The sequenced sample was PBMCs or T cells enriched from blood (not recorded which). The receptors shown here come from a woman aged 18-35 years who had recovered from COVID-19. The CDR3 runs from the conserved cysteine through the conserved F or W. Fields, in order: clone size, V gene, D gene, J gene, CDR3 protein, CDR3 DNA. The D gene is left open where the match is weak. Clone sizes are given selectively: once, few, many, or a class where the clone is expanded.

-	TRBV12-3/TRBV12-4	TRBD2	TRBJ2-2	CASSNGGVGELFF	TGTGCCAGCAGCAACGGGGGGGTCGGGGAGCTGTTTTTT
-	TRBV7-2	-	TRBJ1-2	CASSLQTINYGYTF	TGTGCCAGCAGCTTACAAACAATAAACTATGGCTACACCTTC
-	TRBV2	-	TRBJ1-5	CASTPGTNQPQHF	TGTGCCAGCACTCCAGGAACTAATCAGCCCCAGCATTTT
once	TRBV13	-	TRBJ2-7	CASSFHLVNEQYF	TGTGCCAGCAGCTTCCACTTAGTGAACGAGCAGTACTTC
once	TRBV30	TRBD2	TRBJ2-1	CAWSVGSGGAGEQFF	TGTGCCTGGAGTGTAGGTAGCGGGGGGGCCGGTGAGCAGTTCTTC
-	TRBV4-1	TRBD1	TRBJ1-2	CASSQEAGTGNNYGYTF	TGCGCCAGCAGCCAAGAAGCTGGGACAGGGAATAACTATGGCTACACCTTC
-	TRBV5-1	-	TRBJ1-1	CASSLGGRGETEAFF	TGCGCCAGCAGCTTGGGTGGCAGGGGAGAAACTGAAGCTTTCTTT
-	TRBV6-2/TRBV6-3	-	TRBJ1-6	CASSQGLVSPLHF	TGTGCCAGCAGTCAGGGGTTGGTATCACCCCTCCACTTT
-	TRBV18	TRBD1	TRBJ1-2	CASSRTGTVKNYGYTF	TGTGCCAGCTCACGAACCGGGACAGTTAAGAACTATGGCTACACCTTC
-	TRBV24-1	-	TRBJ2-5	CATQVHLETQYF	TGTGCCACACAGGTCCATTTAGAGACCCAGTACTTC
once	TRBV6-2/TRBV6-3	TRBD1	TRBJ1-5	CASSYRGQLSNQPQHF	TGTGCCAGCAGTTACCGGGGACAGCTTAGCAATCAGCCCCAGCATTTT
-	TRBV30	-	TRBJ2-7	CAWSKGLRYHGEQYF	TGTGCCTGGAGTAAAGGTCTCAGGTACCACGGCGAGCAGTACTTC
few	TRBV10-3	-	TRBJ1-1	CAISDQLAGAGAEAFF	TGTGCCATCAGCGATCAACTTGCAGGGGCCGGCGCTGAAGCTTTCTTT
-	TRBV13	TRBD1	TRBJ1-1	CASSSPRTTGQRMKAFF	TGTGCCAGCAGCTCACCCCGAACCACGGGACAGCGGATGAAAGCTTTCTTT
-	TRBV11-2	TRBD2	TRBJ2-7	CASTPGRGGNEQYF	TGTGCCAGCACCCCGGGGAGGGGAGGGAACGAGCAGTACTTC
-	TRBV11-3	-	TRBJ2-2	CASSLGEAGELFF	TGTGCCAGCAGCTTAGGCGAGGCCGGGGAGCTGTTTTTT
once	TRBV2	-	TRBJ1-5	CASSRTATNQPQHF	TGTGCCAGCAGCCGGACAGCGACTAATCAGCCCCAGCATTTT
once	TRBV30	TRBD1	TRBJ1-2	CAWGQGAGYTF	TGTGCCTGGGGGCAGGGGGCAGGCTACACCTTC
-	TRBV28	TRBD1	TRBJ2-2	CASSLSGSSWNLSDRGLTGELFF	TGTGCCAGCAGTTTGTCGGGGAGCTCCTGGAACCTCTCTGACAGGGGGCTCACCGGGGAGCTGTTTTTT
-	TRBV6-5	-	TRBJ1-1	CATLGGAGTEAFF	TGTGCCACACTGGGGGGGGCCGGTACTGAAGCTTTCTTT
-	TRBV2	-	TRBJ1-1	CASRAAGTEAFF	TGTGCCAGCAGGGCGGCGGGGACTGAAGCTTTCTTT
-	TRBV6-5	TRBD1	TRBJ1-2	CASSPGTGGGYTF	TGTGCCAGCAGTCCGGGGACAGGGGGTGGCTACACCTTC
-	TRBV19	-	TRBJ1-2	CASSLVVLDYGYTF	TGTGCCAGTAGCCTGGTAGTGTTAGACTATGGCTACACCTTC
-	TRBV19	-	TRBJ2-1	CASSIRGMQFF	TGTGCCAGTAGTATAAGGGGGATGCAGTTCTTC
-	TRBV4-1	-	TRBJ2-4	CASSLLNLAKNIQYF	TGCGCCAGCAGCCTCCTAAATCTAGCCAAAAACATTCAGTACTTC
-	TRBV6-6	TRBD2	TRBJ2-2	CASSRAQTSGWGGELFF	TGTGCCAGCAGCCGAGCCCAGACTAGCGGGTGGGGCGGGGAGCTGTTTTTT
-	TRBV9	TRBD1	TRBJ1-1	CASSPGTGGEGAEAFF	TGTGCCAGCAGCCCTGGGACAGGGGGCGAAGGAGCTGAAGCTTTCTTT
few	TRBV5-1	TRBD1	TRBJ1-2	CASSPSTTGTGYTF	TGCGCCAGCAGCCCCTCAACGACAGGGACCGGCTACACCTTC
-	TRBV2	TRBD2	TRBJ2-5	CASSNIIAGETQYF	TGTGCCAGCAGTAATATAATAGCGGGGGAGACCCAGTACTTC
-	TRBV2	-	TRBJ1-2	CASSGAGYGYTF	TGTGCCAGCAGTGGGGCGGGGTATGGCTACACCTTC
-	TRBV18	-	TRBJ1-5	CASSPTEPRGGQPQHF	TGTGCCAGCTCACCAACCGAGCCGAGGGGAGGCCAGCCCCAGCATTTT
-	TRBV16	TRBD1	TRBJ2-7	CASSTHRPTGIYEQYF	TGTGCCAGCAGCACCCACCGCCCGACAGGGATCTACGAGCAGTACTTC
-	TRBV4-2	-	TRBJ2-1	CASSQTGQRGGYNEQFF	TGTGCCAGCAGCCAGACAGGTCAAAGGGGGGGGTACAATGAGCAGTTCTTC
-	TRBV19	TRBD1	TRBJ1-2	CASSFDRGYPYGYTF	TGTGCCAGTAGCTTCGACAGGGGCTATCCCTATGGCTACACCTTC
-	TRBV10-3	-	TRBJ1-2	CAISDGGQYGYTF	TGTGCCATCAGTGACGGGGGGCAGTATGGCTACACCTTC
-	TRBV7-9	TRBD1	TRBJ2-1	CASSSIKVRTGKGEQFF	TGTGCCAGCAGCTCCATAAAAGTGAGGACAGGGAAGGGTGAGCAGTTCTTC